The TCR beta chain under discussion was sequenced for a study of blood T cells in healthy people across ages. This clonotype was seen a handful of times. The length of the CDR3 is 16 residues. Germline V gene lookup returns CDR1 SGHRS and CDR2 YFSETQ. V lost 4 bases and J lost 3; bases outside the gene matches: 7. Sample-barcoded 5' priming and a J-beta primer mix drove a second PCR of roughly 7 to 11 cycles. MiXCR, applied by TCRdb to the 5' RACE reads, yields one record per CDR3 protein. The sample lists approximately 580,000 distinct CDR3 sequences, nearly 25% occurring once. The data were also submitted as part of a second study, on T cells of mothers and their children.

This clonotype was sampled from a boy between 5 and 17 years old in good health. Sequencing input: blood. J is TRBJ2-3 and V is TRBV5-1; 11 bases are shared with TRBD1. The CDR3 protein is CASSHGQGARTDTQYF. Written as DNA, the CDR3 is TGCGCCAGCAGCCACGGACAGGGGGCAAGGACAGATACGCAGTATTTT.